Shown below are 7 T cell receptor beta chains from a single sample sequenced in a study of T cell responses to AZD1222 COVID-19 vaccine. Only in-frame clones appear in the TCRdb table, and some are missing; sequencing was by immunoSEQ multiplex PCR. The sample holds approximately 120,000 clones; roughly 90% are singletons and the top ten take 4.4%. The source material was peripheral blood, sampled on day 0 of AZD1222 vaccination. The origin of the receptors is an adult in good health.

The chain uses TRBV5-6 and TRBJ1-3, with 9 bases fitting TRBD1. Germline values: CDR1 SGHDT, CDR2 YYEEEE. The J segment lost 1 base and the V segment lost 4 bases, leaving 6 bases of the junction unmatched. CDR3 size: 16 residues. The CDR3 sequence is CASSLTGGASGNTIYF. The DNA of the CDR3 is TGTGCCAGCAGCCTTACAGGGGGCGCTTCTGGAAACACCATATATTTT. Full variable domain (outside the CDR3, taken from reference TRBV5-6 and TRBJ1-3): DAGVTQSPTHLIKTRGQQVTLRCSPKSGHDTVSWYQQALGQGPQFIFQYYEEEERQRGNFPDRFSGHQFPNYSSELNVNALLLGDSALYLCASSLTGGASGNTIYFGEGSWLTVV.

The CDR3 is CASSLDWNSNQPQHF. The CDR3, as DNA: TGTGCCAGCAGCTTAGACTGGAATAGCAATCAGCCCCAGCATTTT. V usage is TRBV7-8 and J usage is TRBJ1-5; unclear D gene. This CDR3 region has 15 residues. Per germline, CDR1 SGHVS and CDR2 FQNEAQ. Trimming pared 1 base from V and 0 bases from J, leaving 7 bases between. The whole variable domain, remainder taken from reference TRBV7-8 and TRBJ1-5, is GAGVSQSPRYKVAKRGQDVALRCDPISGHVSLFWYQQALGQGPEFLTYFQNEAQLDKSGLPSDRFFAERPEGSVSTLKIQRTQQEDSAVYLCASSLDWNSNQPQHFGDGTRLSIL.

The chain carries TRBV30 and TRBJ1-5; D unclear. Germline values: CDR1 GTSNPN, CDR2 SVGIG (reference sequence). V dropped 2 bases and J dropped 0 bases, with 8 bases sitting between them. The CDR3 covers 14 residues. The CDR3 nucleotides are TGTGCCTGGAGTTGGCACCCTAGCAATCAGCCCCAGCATTTT. Translation gives CAWSWHPSNQPQHF.

There are many counts of this clone. This chain joins TRBV7-9 and TRBJ2-1, with TRBD1 matching 8 bases. In germline, CDR1 is SEHNR, CDR2 FQNEAQ (reference sequence). V dropped 4 bases and J dropped 1; count of bases not matched to a gene: 3. The CDR3 covers 15 residues. This CDR3 is CASSSGQVSYNEQFF. DNA of the CDR3: TGTGCCAGCAGCTCGGGACAGGTTTCCTACAATGAGCAGTTCTTC.

The rearrangement links TRBV28 to TRBJ2-7; TRBD1 aligns across 10 bases. V lost 3 bases to trimming and J lost 6 bases; unmatched junction nucleotides: 14. The CDR3 is made up of 17 amino acids. CDR1 MDHEN and CDR2 SYDVKM come from the germline V gene. The CDR3 here is CASSLRGGQGPQSEQYF. In nucleotides, the CDR3 is TGTGCCAGCAGTTTGAGGGGGGGACAGGGGCCTCAATCCGAGCAGTACTTC.

CDR3 DNA sequence: TGCGCCAGCGCAACCGGGACAGCGAACACCGGGGAGCTGTTTTTT. It yields the protein CASATGTANTGELFF. The rearrangement uses TRBV5-1 and TRBJ2-2; 7 bases map to TRBD1. V trimming: 7 bases; J trimming: 0 bases; junction bases outside the gene matches: 6. Germline V CDR1 and CDR2: SGHRS, YFSETQ. This CDR3 has 15 residues.

V and J are TRBV28 and TRBJ2-3; D may be TRBD1 (5 bases). The V and J ends lost 6 bases and 1 base respectively, with 14 bases between them. Germline CDR1 is MDHEN and CDR2 is SYDVKM. The CDR3 is 15 amino acids. The CDR3 here is CASSRQIQGTDTQYF. CDR3 nucleotide sequence: TGTGCCAGCAGCCGCCAGATACAGGGCACAGATACGCAGTATTTT.